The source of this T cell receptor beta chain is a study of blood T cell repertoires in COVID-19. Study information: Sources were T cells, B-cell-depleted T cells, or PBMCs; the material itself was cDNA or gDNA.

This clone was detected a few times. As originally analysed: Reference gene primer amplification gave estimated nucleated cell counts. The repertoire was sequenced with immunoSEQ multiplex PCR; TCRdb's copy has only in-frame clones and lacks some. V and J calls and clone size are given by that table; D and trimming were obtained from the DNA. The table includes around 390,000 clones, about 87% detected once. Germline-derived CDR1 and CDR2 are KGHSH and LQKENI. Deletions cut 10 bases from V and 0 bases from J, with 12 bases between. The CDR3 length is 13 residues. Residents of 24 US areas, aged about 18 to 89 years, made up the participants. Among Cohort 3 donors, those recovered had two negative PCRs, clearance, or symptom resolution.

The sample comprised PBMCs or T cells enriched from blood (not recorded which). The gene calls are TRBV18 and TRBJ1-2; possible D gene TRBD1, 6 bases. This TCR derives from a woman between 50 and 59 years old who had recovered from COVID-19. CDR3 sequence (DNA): TGTGCCACCCGGACAGACGCTAACTATGGCTACACCTTC. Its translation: CATRTDANYGYTF.